This T cell receptor (beta chain) appears in the sequencing data of a study of blood T cell repertoires in COVID-19. On the study more broadly: Acute and convalescent COVID-19 samples came from the United States, Italy and Spain. T cells, B-cell-depleted T cells, or PBMCs supplied cDNA or gDNA.

The CDR3 loop spans 13 amino acids. V was clipped by 0 bases and J by 2 bases, with 3 bases between them. The V gene's germline CDR1 is LGHNA and CDR2 YSLEER. As originally analysed: Reference gene primers were amplified, and this amplification served to estimate nucleated cell counts. Produced via immunoSEQ multiplex PCR; TCRdb's table is partial and in-frame only. V and J calls and clone size follow that table, whereas D and trimming were derived from the DNA. This sample yields some 150,000 clones, of which around 80% are seen a single time; around 40% belongs to the top ten. This chain links TRBV4-3 with TRBJ2-3; D is ambiguous. The sequence derives from a human donor in a cohort sampled during active COVID-19. The sequenced sample consisted of peripheral blood. The CDR3 is CASSQDYTDTQYF. CDR3 bases: TGCGCCAGCAGCCAAGACTACACAGATACGCAGTATTTT.